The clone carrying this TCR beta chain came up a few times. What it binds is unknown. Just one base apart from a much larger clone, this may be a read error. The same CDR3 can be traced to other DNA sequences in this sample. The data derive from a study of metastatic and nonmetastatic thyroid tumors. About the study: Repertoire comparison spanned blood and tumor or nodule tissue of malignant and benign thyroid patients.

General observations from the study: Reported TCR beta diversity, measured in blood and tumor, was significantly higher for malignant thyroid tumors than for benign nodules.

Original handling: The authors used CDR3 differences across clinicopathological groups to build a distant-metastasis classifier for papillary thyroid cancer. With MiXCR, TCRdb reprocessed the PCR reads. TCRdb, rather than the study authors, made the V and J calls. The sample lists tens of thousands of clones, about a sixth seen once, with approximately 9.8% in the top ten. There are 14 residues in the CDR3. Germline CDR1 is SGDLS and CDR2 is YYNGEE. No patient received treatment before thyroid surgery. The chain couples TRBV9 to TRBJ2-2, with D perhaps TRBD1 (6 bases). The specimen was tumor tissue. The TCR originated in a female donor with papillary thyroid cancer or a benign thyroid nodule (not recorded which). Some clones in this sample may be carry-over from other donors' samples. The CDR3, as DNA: TGTGCCAGCAGTGCCGCCGGGGACACCGGTGAGCTGTTTTTT. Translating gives CASSAAGDTGELFF.